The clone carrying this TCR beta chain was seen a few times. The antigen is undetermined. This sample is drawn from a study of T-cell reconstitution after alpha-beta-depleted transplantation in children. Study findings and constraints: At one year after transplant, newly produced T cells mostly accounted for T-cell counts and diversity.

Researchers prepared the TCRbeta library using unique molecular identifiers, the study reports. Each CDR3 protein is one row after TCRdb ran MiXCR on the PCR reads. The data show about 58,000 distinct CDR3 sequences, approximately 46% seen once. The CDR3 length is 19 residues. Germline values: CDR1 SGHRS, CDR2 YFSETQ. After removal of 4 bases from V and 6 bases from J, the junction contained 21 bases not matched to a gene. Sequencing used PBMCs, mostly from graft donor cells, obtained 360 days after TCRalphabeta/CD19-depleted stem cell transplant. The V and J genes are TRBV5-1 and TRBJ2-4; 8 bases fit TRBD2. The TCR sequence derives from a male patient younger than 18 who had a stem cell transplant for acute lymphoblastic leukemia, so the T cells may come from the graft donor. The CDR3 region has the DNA TGCGCCAGCAGCATCGCCCTTCCCAGTTATAGCGGGGATTCAAACATTCAGTACTTC. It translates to CASSIALPSYSGDSNIQYF.